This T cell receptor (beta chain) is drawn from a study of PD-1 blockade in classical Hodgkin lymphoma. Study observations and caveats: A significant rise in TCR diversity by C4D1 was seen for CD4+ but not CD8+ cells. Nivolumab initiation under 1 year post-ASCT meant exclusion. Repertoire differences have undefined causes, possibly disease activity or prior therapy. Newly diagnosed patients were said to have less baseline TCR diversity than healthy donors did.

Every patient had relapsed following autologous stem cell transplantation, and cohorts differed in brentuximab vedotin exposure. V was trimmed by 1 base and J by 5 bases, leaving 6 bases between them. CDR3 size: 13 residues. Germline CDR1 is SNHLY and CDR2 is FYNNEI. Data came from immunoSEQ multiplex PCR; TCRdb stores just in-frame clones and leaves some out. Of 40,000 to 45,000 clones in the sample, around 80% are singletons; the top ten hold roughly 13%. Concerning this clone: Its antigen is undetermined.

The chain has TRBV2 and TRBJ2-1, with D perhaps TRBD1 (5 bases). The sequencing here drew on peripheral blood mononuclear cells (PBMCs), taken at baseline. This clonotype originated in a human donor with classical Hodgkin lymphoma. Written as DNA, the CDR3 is TGTGCCAGCAGTGAAGGACAGAACAATGAGCAGTTCTTC. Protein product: CASSEGQNNEQFF.